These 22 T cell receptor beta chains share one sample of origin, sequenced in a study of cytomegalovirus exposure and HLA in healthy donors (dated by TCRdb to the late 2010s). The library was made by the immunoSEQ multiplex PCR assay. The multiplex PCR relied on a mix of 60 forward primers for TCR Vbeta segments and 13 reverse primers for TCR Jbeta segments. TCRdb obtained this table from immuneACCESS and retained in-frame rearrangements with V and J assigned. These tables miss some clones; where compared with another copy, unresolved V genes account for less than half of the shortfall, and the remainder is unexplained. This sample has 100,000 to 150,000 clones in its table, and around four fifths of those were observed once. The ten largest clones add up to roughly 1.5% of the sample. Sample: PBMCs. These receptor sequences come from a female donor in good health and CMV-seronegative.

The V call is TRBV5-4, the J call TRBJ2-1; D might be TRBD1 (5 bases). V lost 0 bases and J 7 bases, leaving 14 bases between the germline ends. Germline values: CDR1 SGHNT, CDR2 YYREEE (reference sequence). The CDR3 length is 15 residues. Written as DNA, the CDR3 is TGTGCCAGCAGCTTGGACTTAATCCAGGGTAATGAGCAGTTCTTC. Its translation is CASSLDLIQGNEQFF.

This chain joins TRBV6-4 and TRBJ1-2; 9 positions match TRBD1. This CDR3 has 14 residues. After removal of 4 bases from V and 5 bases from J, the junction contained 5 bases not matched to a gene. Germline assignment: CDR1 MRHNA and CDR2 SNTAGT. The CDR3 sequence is CASSGGQGKYGYTF. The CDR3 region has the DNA TGTGCCAGCAGTGGGGGACAGGGCAAATATGGCTACACCTTC.

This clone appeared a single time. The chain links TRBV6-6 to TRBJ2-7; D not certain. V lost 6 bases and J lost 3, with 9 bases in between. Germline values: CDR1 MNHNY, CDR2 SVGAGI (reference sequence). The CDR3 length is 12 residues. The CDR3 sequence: CASSAELYEQYF. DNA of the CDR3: TGTGCCAGCAGCGCTGAACTCTACGAGCAGTACTTC.

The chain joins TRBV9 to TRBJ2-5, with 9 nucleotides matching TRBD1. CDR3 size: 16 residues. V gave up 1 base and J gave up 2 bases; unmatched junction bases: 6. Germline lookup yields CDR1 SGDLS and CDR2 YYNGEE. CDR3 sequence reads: CASSVTGQGLQETQYF. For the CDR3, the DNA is TGTGCCAGCAGCGTAACGGGACAGGGATTACAAGAGACCCAGTACTTC.

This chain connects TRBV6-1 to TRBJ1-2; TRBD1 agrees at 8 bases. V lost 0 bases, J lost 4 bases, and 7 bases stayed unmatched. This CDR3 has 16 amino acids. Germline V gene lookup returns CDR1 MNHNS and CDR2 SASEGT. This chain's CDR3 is CASSEAPRTGPYGYTF. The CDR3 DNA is TGTGCCAGCAGTGAAGCCCCTCGGACAGGGCCCTATGGCTACACCTTC.

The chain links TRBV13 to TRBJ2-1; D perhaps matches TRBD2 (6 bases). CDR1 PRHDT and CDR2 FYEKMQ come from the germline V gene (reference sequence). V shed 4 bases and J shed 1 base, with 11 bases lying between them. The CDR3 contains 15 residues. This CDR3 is CASSSGSWSYNEQFF. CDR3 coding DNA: TGTGCCAGCAGCTCCGGGAGTTGGTCCTACAATGAGCAGTTCTTC.

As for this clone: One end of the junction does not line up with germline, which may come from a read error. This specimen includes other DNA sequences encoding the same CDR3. The CDR3, as DNA: TGCGCCAGCAGCTTAGAAGGGGCAGGAGCTTTCTTT. Its translation: CASSLEGAGAFF. The V and J genes are TRBV11-2 and TRBJ1-1; D perhaps matches TRBD1 (5 bases). Per germline, CDR1 SGHAT and CDR2 FQNNGV. This CDR3 has 12 residues.

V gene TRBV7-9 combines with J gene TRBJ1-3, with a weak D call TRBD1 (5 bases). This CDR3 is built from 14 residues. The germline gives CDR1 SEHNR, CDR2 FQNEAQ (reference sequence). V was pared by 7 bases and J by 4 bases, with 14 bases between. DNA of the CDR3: TGTGCCAGCACCCCGGGGGGAACCGGAAACACCATATATTTT. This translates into CASTPGGTGNTIYF. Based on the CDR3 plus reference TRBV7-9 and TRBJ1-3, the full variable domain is DTGVSQNPRHKITKRGQNVTFRCDPISEHNRLYWYRQTLGQGPEFLTYFQNEAQLEKSRLLSDRFSAERPKGSFSTLEIQRTEQGDSAMYLCASTPGGTGNTIYFGEGSWLTVV.

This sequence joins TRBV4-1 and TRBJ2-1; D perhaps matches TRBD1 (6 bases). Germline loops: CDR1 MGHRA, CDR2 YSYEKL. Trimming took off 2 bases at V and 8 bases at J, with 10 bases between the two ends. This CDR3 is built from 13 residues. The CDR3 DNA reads TGCGCCAGCAGCCAACAACAGGGTTATGAGCAGTTCTTC. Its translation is CASSQQQGYEQFF.

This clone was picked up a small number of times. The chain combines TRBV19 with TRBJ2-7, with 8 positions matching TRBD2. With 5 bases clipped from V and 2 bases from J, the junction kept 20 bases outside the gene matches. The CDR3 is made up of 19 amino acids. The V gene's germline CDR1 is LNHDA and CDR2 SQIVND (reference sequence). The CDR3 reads CASSRLGLAGPSTTYEQYF. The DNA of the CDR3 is TGTGCCAGTAGTCGATTAGGGCTAGCGGGTCCTTCAACAACCTACGAGCAGTACTTC. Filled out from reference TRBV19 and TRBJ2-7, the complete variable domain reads DGGITQSPKYLFRKEGQNVTLSCEQNLNHDAMYWYRQDPGQGLRLIYYSQIVNDFQKGDIAEGYSVSREKKESFPLTVTSAQKNPTAFYLCASSRLGLAGPSTTYEQYFGPGTRLTVT.

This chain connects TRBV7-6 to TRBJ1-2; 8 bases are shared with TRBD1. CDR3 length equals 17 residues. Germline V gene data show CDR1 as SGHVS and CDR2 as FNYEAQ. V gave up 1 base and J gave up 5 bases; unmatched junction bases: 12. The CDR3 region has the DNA TGTGCCAGCAGCTTAGTTACAGCGACAGGGGCGCGGTATGGCTACACCTTC. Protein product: CASSLVTATGARYGYTF.

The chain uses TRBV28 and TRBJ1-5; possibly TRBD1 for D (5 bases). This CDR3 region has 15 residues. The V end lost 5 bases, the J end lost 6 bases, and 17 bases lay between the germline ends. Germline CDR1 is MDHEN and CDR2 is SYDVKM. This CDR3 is CASSANRDSFQPQHF. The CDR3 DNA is TGTGCCAGCAGTGCCAACCGGGACTCCTTTCAGCCCCAGCATTTT.

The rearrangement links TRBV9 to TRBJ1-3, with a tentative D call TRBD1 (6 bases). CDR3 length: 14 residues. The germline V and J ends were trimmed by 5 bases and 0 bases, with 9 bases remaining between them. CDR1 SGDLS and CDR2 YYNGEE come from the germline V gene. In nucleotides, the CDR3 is TGTGCCAGCAGTCAGGGGCGCTCTGGAAACACCATATATTTT. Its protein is CASSQGRSGNTIYF.

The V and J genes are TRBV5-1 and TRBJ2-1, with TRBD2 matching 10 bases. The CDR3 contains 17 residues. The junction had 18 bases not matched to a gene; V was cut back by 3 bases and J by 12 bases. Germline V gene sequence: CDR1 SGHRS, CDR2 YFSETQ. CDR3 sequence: CASSSSLLAGGTRGQFF. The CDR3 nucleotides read TGCGCCAGCAGCTCCTCCCTTTTAGCGGGAGGAACGCGCGGGCAGTTCTTC.

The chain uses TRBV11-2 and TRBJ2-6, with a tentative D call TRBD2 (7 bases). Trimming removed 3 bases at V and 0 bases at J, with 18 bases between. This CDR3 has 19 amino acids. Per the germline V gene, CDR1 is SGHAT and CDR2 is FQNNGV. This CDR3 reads CASSFRGAHGGSGANVLTF. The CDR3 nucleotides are TGTGCCAGCAGCTTCCGGGGGGCTCACGGGGGCTCTGGGGCCAACGTCCTGACTTTC.

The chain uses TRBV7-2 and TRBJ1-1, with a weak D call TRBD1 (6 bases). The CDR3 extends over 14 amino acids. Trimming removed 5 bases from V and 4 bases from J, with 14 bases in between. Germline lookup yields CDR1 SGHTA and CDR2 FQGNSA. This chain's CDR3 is CASSPDRGGTEAFF. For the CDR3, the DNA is TGTGCCAGCAGCCCGGACAGAGGGGGCACTGAAGCTTTCTTT.

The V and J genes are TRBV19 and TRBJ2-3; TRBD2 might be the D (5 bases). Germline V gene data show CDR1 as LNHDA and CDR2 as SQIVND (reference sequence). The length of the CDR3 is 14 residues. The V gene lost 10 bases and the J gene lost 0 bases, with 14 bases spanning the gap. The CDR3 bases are TGTGCCATTAAGGGCAGCGGAAGCACAGATACGCAGTATTTT. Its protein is CAIKGSGSTDTQYF.

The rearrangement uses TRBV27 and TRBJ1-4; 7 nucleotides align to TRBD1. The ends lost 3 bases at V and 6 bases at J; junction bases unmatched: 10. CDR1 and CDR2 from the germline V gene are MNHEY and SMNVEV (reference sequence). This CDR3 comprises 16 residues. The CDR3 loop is CASSFSTGEVYEKLFF. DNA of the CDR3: TGTGCCAGCAGTTTTTCTACAGGGGAGGTGTATGAAAAACTGTTTTTT. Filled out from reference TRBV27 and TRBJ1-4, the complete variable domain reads EAQVTQNPRYLITVTGKKLTVTCSQNMNHEYMSWYRQDPGLGLRQIYYSMNVEVTDKGDVPEGYKVSRKEKRNFPLILESPSPNQTSLYFCASSFSTGEVYEKLFFGSGTQLSVL.

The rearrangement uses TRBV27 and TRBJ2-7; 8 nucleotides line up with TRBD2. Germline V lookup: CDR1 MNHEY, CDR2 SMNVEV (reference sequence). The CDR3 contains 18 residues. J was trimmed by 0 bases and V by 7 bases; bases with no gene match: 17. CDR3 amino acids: CASTPRAVSGSGSYEQYF. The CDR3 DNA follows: TGTGCCAGCACCCCTAGGGCAGTGAGCGGGAGTGGCTCCTACGAGCAGTACTTC.

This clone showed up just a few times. CDR3 loop: CASSEEAGGADTQYF. Written as DNA, the CDR3 is TGTGCCAGCAGTGAAGAGGCGGGAGGGGCAGATACGCAGTATTTT. The chain links TRBV6-1 to TRBJ2-3; TRBD2 matches at 9 bases. Trimming took 1 base from V and 4 from J; bases not matched to a gene: 3. This CDR3 spans 15 amino acids. Germline V CDR1 and CDR2: MNHNS, SASEGT.

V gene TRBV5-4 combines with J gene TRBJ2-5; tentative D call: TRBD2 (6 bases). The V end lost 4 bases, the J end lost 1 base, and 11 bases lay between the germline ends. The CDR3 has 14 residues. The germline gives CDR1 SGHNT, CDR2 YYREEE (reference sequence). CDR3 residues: CASSMGLLQETQYF. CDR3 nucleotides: TGTGCCAGCAGCATGGGACTCCTCCAAGAGACCCAGTACTTC. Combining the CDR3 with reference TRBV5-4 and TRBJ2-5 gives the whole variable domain ETGVTQSPTHLIKTRGQQVTLRCSSQSGHNTVSWYQQALGQGPQFIFQYYREEENGRGNFPPRFSGLQFPNYSSELNVNALELDDSALYLCASSMGLLQETQYFGPGTRLLVL.

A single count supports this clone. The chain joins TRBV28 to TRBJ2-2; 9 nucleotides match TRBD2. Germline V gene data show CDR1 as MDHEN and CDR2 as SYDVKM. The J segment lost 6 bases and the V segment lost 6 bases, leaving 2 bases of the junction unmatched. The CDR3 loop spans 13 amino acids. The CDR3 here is CASRPSGAGELFF. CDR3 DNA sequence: TGTGCCAGCAGGCCTAGCGGGGCCGGGGAGCTGTTTTTT.